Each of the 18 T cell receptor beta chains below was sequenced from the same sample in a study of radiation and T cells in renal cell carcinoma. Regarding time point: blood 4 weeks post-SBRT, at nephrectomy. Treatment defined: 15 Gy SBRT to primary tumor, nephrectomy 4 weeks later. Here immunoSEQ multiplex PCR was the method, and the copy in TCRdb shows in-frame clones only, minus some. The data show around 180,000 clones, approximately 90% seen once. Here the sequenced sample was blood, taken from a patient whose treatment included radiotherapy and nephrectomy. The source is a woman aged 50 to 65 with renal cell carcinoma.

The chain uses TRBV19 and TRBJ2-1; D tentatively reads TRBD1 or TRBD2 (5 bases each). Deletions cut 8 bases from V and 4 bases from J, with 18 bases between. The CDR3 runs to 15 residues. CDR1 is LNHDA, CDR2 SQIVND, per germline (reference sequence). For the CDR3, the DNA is TGTGCCAGTCGTCGGTATGGGGGTCCTTACAATGAGCAGTTCTTC. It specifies CASRRYGGPYNEQFF.

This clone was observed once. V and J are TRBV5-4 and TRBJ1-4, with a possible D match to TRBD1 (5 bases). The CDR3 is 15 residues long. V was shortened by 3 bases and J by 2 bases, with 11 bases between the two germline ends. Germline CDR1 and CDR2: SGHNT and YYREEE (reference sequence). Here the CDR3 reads CASSYHGGTNEKLFF. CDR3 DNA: TGTGCCAGCAGCTATCACGGGGGTACTAATGAAAAACTGTTTTTT.

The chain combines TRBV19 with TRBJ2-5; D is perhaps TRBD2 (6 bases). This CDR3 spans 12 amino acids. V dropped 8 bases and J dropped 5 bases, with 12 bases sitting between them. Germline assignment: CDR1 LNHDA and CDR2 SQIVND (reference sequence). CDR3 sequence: CASSDYWETQYF. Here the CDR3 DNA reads TGTGCCAGTTCGGACTATTGGGAGACCCAGTACTTC.

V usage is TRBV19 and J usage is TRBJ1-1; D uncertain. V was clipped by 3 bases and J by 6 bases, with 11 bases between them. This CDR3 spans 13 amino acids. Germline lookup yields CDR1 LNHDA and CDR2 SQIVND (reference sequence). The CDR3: CASSMFKAAEAFF. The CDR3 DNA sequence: TGTGCCAGTAGTATGTTTAAAGCGGCTGAAGCTTTCTTT.

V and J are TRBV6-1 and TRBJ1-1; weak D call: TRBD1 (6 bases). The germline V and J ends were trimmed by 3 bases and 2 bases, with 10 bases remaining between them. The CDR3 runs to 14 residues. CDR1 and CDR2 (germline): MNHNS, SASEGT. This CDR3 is CASSDQGRNTEAFF. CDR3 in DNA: TGTGCCAGCAGTGATCAGGGGCGAAACACTGAAGCTTTCTTT.

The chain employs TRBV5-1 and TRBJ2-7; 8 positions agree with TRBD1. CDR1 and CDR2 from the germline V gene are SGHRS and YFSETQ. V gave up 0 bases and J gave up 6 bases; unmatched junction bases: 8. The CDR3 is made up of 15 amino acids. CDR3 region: CASSLEGQGLFEQYF. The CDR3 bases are TGCGCCAGCAGCTTGGAAGGACAGGGTCTTTTCGAGCAGTACTTC.

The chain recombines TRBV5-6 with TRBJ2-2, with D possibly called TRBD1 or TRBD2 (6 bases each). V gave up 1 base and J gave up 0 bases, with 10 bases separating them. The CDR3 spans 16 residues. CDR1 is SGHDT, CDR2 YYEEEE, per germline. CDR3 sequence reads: CASSLWGASNTGELFF. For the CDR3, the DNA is TGTGCCAGCAGCTTGTGGGGGGCCTCGAACACCGGGGAGCTGTTTTTT.

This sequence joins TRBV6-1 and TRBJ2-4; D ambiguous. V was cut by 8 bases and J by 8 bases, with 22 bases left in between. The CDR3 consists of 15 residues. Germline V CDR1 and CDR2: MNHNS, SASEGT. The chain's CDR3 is CASGVIRKVGDIQYF. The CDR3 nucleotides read TGTGCCAGCGGAGTGATTAGGAAAGTCGGAGACATTCAGTACTTC.

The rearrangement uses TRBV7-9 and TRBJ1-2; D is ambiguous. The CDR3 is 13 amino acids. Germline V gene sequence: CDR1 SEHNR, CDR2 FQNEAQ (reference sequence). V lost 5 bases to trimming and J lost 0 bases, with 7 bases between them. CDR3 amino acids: CASSPQPNYGYTF. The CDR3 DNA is TGTGCCAGCAGCCCACAGCCTAACTATGGCTACACCTTC.

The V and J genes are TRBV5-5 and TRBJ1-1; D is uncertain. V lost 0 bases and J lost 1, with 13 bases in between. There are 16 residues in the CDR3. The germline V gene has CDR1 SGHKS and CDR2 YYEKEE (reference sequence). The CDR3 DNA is TGTGCCAGCAGCTTGGCCGCCTTCGATACGAACACTGAAGCTTTCTTT. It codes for CASSLAAFDTNTEAFF. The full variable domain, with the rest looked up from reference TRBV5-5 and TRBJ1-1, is DAGVTQSPTHLIKTRGQQVTLRCSPISGHKSVSWYQQVLGQGPQFIFQYYEKEERGRGNFPDRFSARQFPNYSSELNVNALLLGDSALYLCASSLAAFDTNTEAFFGQGTRLTVV.

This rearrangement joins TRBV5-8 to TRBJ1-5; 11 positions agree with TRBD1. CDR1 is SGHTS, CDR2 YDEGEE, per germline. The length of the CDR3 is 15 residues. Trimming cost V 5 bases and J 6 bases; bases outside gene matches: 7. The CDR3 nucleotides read TGTGCCAGCAGGGGGGGACAGGGGGTTAGTCAGCCCCAGCATTTT. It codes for CASRGGQGVSQPQHF.

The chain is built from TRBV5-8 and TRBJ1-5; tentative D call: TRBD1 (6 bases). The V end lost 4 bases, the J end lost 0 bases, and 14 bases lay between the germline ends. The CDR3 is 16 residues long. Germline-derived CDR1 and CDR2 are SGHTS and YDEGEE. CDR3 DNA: TGTGCCAGCAGCGCGTACAGGGTACTTAGCAATCAGCCCCAGCATTTT. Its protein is CASSAYRVLSNQPQHF. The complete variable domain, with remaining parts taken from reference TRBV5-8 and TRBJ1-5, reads EAGVTQSPTHLIKTRGQQATLRCSPISGHTSVYWYQQALGLGLQFLLWYDEGEERNRGNFPPRFSGRQFPNYSSELNVNALELEDSALYLCASSAYRVLSNQPQHFGDGTRLSIL.

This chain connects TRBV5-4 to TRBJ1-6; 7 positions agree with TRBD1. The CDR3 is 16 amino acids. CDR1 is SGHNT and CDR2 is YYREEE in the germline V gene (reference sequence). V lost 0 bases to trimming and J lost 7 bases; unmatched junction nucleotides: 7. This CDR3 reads CASSLGPGQQNSPLHF. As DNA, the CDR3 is TGTGCCAGCAGCTTGGGCCCGGGACAGCAGAATTCACCCCTCCACTTT.

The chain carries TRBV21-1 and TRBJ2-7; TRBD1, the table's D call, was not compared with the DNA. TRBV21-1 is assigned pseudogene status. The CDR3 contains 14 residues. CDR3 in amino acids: CASSTRDKPYEQYF. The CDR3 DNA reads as TGTGCCAGCAGCACTCGGGACAAGCCTTACGAGCAGTACTTC.

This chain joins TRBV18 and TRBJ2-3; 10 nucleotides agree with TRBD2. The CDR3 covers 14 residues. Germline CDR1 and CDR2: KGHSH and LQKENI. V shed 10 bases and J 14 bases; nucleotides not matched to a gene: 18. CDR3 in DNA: TGTGCCACCGGCCGCGGGCTAGCGGGGGAGCCCCGGTATTTT. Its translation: CATGRGLAGEPRYF. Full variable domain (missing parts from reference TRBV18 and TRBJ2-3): NAGVMQNPRHLVRRRGQEARLRCSPMKGHSHVYWYRQLPEEGLKFMVYLQKENIIDESGMPKERFSAEFPKEGPSILRIQQVVRGDSAAYFCATGRGLAGEPRYFGPGTRLTVL.

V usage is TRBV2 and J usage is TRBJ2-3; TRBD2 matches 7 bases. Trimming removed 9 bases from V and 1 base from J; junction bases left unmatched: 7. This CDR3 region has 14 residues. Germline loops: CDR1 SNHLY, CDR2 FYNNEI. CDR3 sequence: CASERDRGTDTQYF. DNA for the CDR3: TGTGCCAGTGAGCGGGATAGGGGCACAGATACGCAGTATTTT.

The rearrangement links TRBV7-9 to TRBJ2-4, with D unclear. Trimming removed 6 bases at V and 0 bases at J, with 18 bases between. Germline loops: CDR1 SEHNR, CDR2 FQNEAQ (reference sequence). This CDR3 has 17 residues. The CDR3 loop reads CASSNQPTLRAKNIQYF. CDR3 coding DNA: TGTGCCAGCAGTAACCAGCCCACTTTGCGAGCCAAAAACATTCAGTACTTC. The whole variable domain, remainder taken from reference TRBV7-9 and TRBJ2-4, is DTGVSQNPRHKITKRGQNVTFRCDPISEHNRLYWYRQTLGQGPEFLTYFQNEAQLEKSRLLSDRFSAERPKGSFSTLEIQRTEQGDSAMYLCASSNQPTLRAKNIQYFGAGTRLSVL.

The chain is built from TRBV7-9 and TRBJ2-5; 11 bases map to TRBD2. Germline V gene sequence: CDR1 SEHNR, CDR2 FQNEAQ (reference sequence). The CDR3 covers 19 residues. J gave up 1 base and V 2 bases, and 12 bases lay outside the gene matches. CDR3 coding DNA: TGTGCCAGCAGCTTATCCCGGACTGTAGCGGGGGGGGCCCAAGAGACCCAGTACTTC. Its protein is CASSLSRTVAGGAQETQYF.